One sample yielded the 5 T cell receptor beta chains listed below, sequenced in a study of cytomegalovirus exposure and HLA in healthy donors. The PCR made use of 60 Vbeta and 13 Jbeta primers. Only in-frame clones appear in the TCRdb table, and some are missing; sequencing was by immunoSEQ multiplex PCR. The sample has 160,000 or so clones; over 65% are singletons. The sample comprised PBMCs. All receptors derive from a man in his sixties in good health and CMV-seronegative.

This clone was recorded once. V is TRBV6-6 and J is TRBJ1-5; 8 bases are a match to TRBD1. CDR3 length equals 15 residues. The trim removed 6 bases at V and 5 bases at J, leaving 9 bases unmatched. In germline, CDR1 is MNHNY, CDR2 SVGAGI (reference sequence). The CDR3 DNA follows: TGTGCCAGCAGGGACGGACAGGGTGATTATCAGCCCCAGCATTTT. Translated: CASRDGQGDYQPQHF.

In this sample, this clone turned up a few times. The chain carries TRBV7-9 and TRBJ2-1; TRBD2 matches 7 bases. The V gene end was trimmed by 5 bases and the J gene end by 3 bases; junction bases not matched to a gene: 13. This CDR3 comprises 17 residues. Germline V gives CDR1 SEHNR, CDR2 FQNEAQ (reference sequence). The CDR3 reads CASSLLGASGFYNEQFF. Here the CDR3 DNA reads TGTGCCAGCAGCCTCCTCGGGGCTAGCGGTTTCTACAATGAGCAGTTCTTC.

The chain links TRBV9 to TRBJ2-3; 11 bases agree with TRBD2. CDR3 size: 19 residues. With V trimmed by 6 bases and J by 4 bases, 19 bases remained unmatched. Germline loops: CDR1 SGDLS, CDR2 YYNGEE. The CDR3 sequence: CASTRSSGGARNLPDTQYF. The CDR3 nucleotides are TGTGCCAGCACCCGGAGTAGCGGGGGGGCAAGGAATCTACCAGATACGCAGTATTTT.

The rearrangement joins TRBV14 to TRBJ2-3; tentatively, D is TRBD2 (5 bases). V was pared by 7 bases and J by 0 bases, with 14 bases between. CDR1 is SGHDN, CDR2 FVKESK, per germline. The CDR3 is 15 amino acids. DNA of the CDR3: TGTGCCAGCAAGCCCCGGGGAACTAGCACAGATACGCAGTATTTT. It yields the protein CASKPRGTSTDTQYF.

DNA of the CDR3: TGTGCCAGCAGCCGGGGGGGGAACACTGAAGCTTTCTTT. As protein: CASSRGGNTEAFF. The genes are TRBV7-9 and TRBJ1-1; weak D call: TRBD1 (5 bases). Germline V gene lookup returns CDR1 SEHNR and CDR2 FQNEAQ (reference sequence). The CDR3 is 13 residues long. V lost 5 bases and J lost 1, with 8 bases in between. Full variable domain (rest looked up from reference TRBV7-9 and TRBJ1-1): DTGVSQNPRHKITKRGQNVTFRCDPISEHNRLYWYRQTLGQGPEFLTYFQNEAQLEKSRLLSDRFSAERPKGSFSTLEIQRTEQGDSAMYLCASSRGGNTEAFFGQGTRLTVV.